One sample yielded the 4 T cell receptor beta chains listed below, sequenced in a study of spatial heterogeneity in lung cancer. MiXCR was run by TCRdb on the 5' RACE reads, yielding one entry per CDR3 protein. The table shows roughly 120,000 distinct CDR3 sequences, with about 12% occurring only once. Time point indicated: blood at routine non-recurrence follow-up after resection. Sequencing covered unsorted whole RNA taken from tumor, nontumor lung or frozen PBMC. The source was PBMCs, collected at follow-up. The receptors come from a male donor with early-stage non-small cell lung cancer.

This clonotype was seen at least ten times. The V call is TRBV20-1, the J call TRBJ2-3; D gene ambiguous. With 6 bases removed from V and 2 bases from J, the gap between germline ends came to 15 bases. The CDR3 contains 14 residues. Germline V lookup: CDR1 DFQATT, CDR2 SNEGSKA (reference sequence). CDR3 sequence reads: CSAPPRRFTDTQYF. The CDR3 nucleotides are TGCAGTGCCCCCCCGCGGCGTTTCACAGATACGCAGTATTTT.

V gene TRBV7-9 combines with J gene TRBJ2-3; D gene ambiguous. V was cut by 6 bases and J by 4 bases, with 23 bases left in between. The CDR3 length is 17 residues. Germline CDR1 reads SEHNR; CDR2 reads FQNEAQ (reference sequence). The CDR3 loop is CASRPLSRLPAADTQYF. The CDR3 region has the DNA TGTGCCAGCAGACCCCTCTCACGGCTCCCCGCAGCAGATACGCAGTATTTT.

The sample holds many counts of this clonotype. The CDR3 region is CAISTGTVGSYEQYF. CDR3 in DNA: TGTGCCATCAGCACCGGGACAGTAGGCTCCTACGAGCAGTACTTC. The chain uses TRBV10-3 and TRBJ2-7; 7 positions agree with TRBD1. Unmatched junction bases numbered 8, after V lost 6 bases and J lost 0 bases. The CDR3 extends over 15 amino acids. The germline CDR1 and CDR2 sequences are ENHRY and SYGVKD.

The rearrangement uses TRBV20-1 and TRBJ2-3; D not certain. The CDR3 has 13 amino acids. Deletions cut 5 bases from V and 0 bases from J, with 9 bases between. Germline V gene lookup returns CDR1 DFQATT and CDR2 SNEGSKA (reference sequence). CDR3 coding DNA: TGCAGTGCTGCCCCCTCTAGCACAGATACGCAGTATTTT. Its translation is CSAAPSSTDTQYF.